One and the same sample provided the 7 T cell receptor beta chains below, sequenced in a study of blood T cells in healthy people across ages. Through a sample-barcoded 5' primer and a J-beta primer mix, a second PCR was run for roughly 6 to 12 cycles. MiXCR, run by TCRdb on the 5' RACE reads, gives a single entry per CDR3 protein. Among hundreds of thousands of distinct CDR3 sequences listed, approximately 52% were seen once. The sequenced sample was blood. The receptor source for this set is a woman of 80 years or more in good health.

The CDR3 bases are TGTGCCAGCTCACCAGGGACAGGGGACTATGGCTACACCTTC. It is translated as CASSPGTGDYGYTF. This sequence joins TRBV18 and TRBJ1-2, with TRBD1 matching over 10 bases. After removal of 2 bases from V and 3 bases from J, the junction contained 0 bases not matched to a gene. Germline lookup yields CDR1 KGHSH and CDR2 LQKENI. The CDR3 consists of 14 residues.

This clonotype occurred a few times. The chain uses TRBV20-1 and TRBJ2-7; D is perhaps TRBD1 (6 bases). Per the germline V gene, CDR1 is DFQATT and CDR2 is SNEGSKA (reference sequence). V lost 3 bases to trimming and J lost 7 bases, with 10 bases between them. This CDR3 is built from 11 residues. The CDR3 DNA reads TGCAGTGCTAGCAGGGGCAATGAGCAGTACTTC. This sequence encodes CSASRGNEQYF.

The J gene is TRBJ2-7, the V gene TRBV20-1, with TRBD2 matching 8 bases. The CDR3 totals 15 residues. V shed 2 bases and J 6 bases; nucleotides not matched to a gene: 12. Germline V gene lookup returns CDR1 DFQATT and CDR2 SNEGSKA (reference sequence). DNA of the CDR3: TGCAGTGCTAGATACTTAGCGGGACGGAGCCTCGAGCAGTACTTC. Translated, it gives CSARYLAGRSLEQYF.

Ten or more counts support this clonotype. CDR3 sequence: CAIGGTGNTGELFF. CDR3 nucleotide sequence: TGTGCCATCGGCGGGACTGGCAACACCGGGGAGCTGTTTTTT. This sequence joins TRBV10-3 and TRBJ2-2; TRBD2 is a possible D gene (6 bases). The CDR3 has 14 residues. With 8 bases removed from V and 2 bases from J, the gap between germline ends came to 12 bases. Germline CDR1 is ENHRY and CDR2 is SYGVKD.

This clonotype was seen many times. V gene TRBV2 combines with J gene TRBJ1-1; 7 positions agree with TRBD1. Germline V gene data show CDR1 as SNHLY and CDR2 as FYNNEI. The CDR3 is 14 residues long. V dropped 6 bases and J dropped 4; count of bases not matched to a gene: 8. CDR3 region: CASRRDAGGTEAFF. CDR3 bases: TGTGCCAGCAGGCGGGACGCAGGGGGCACTGAAGCTTTCTTT.

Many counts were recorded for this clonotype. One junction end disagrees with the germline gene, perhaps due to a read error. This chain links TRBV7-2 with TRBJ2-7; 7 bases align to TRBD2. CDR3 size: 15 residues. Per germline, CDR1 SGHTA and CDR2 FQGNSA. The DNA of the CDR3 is TGTGCCAGCAGCTTTCGAGCGGGACTCCGATTCGAGCCGTACTTC. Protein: CASSFRAGLRFEPYF. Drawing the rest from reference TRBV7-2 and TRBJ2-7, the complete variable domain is GAGVSQSPSNKVTEKGKDVELRCDPISGHTALYWYRQSLGQGLEFLIYFQGNSAPDKSGLPSDRFSAERTGGSVSTLTIQRTQQEDSAVYLCASSFRAGLRFEPYFGPGTRLTVT.

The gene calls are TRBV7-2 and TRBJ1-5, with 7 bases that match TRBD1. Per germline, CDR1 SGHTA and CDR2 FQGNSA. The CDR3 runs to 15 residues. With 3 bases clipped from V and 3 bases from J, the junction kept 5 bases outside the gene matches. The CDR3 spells CASSLNRGINQPQHF. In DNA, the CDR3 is TGTGCCAGCAGCTTGAACAGGGGAATCAATCAGCCCCAGCATTTT.